This T cell receptor (beta chain) was profiled in a study of tumor-infiltrating lymphocytes in localized non-small cell lung cancer. Study as a whole: Some samples were collected after neoadjuvant chemotherapy; smokers, never-smokers and several histologies were included. Each patient gave resected tumor and non-adjacent uninvolved lung tissue. General study points: Tumors had more T cell infiltration than uninvolved lung, per TCRbeta sequencing and CD3 counts. Technical variation could not be separated from intratumor heterogeneity here.

Sequenced by immunoSEQ multiplex PCR; TCRdb stores in-frame clones only, minus some. The top ten hold 6.5% to 7.5% of the sample, which has nearly 9,500 clones, approximately 82% seen once. On this clone: As yet, its antigen is unknown.

Losses at the gene ends were 5 bases for V and 8 bases for J; bases not matched to a gene: 6. Per germline, CDR1 SGHAT and CDR2 FQNNGV. The CDR3 covers 14 residues. The chain recombines TRBV11-2 with TRBJ1-2; 12 bases fit TRBD1. The clonotype was recovered from a human donor with non-small cell lung cancer. The sequencing input was uninvolved lung tissue not adjacent to the tumor. The CDR3 loop is CASSVSGQGAGYTF. The CDR3 DNA follows: TGTGCCAGCAGCGTCTCGGGACAGGGGGCGGGCTACACCTTC. Full variable domain (remainder filled in from reference TRBV11-2 and TRBJ1-2): EAGVAQSPRYKIIEKRQSVAFWCNPISGHATLYWYQQILGQGPKLLIQFQNNGVVDDSQLPKDRFSAERLKGVDSTLKIQPAKLEDSAVYLCASSVSGQGAGYTFGSGTRLTVV.